This passage covers 21 T cell receptor beta chains from one sample sequenced in a study of T cells in Graves' hyperthyroidism and ophthalmopathy. Amplified TCR beta CDR3 regions came from RNA transcripts. The TCR CDR3 first-round RT-PCR relied on the HTBI primer set. TCRdb called the multiplex PCR reads again in MiXCR, with one record for every CDR3 protein. The data hold 200,000 to 250,000 distinct CDR3 sequences, with around 17% observed a single time. Sequencing used blood. All receptors come from a man in his forties or fifties with Graves' hyperthyroidism.

The gene calls are TRBV7-3 and TRBJ2-1, with 8 bases fitting TRBD1. The J segment lost 15 bases and the V segment lost 1 base, leaving 8 bases of the junction unmatched. This CDR3 region has 13 residues. Germline CDR1 is SGHTA and CDR2 is FQGTGA. The CDR3 reads CASSLNPRDRLFF. As DNA, the CDR3 is TGTGCCAGCAGCTTAAACCCTAGGGACAGGCTGTTCTTC.

The V call is TRBV20-1, the J call TRBJ2-3; D is perhaps TRBD2 (6 bases). Germline loops: CDR1 DFQATT, CDR2 SNEGSKA (reference sequence). The CDR3 has 13 amino acids. The V end was cut by 1 base, the J end by 6 bases, with 11 bases between. The CDR3 DNA reads as TGCAGTGCTAGAGGGAATCGGGGGGATACGCAGTATTTT. It encodes CSARGNRGDTQYF.

The sample holds a few counts of this clonotype. This chain joins TRBV12-5 and TRBJ2-3; the D is unclear. V dropped 6 bases and J dropped 5 bases, with 6 bases sitting between them. Per the germline V gene, CDR1 is LGHNT and CDR2 is FRNRAP. CDR3 length equals 11 residues. In nucleotides, the CDR3 is TGTGCTAGTGGGGTTGAAGATACGCAGTATTTT. It translates to CASGVEDTQYF.

The chain employs TRBV30 and TRBJ1-3; D unclear. V shed 0 bases and J shed 4 bases, with 7 bases lying between them. Germline loops: CDR1 GTSNPN, CDR2 SVGIG (reference sequence). The CDR3 consists of 13 residues. The CDR3 is CAWSVAGGNTIYF. CDR3 coding DNA: TGTGCCTGGAGTGTAGCAGGAGGAAACACCATATATTTT.

This clonotype was counted only a few times. J is TRBJ1-2 and V is TRBV13; the D gene is possibly TRBD1 (5 bases). The CDR3 sequence is 17 residues long. The V end lost 0 bases, the J end lost 5 bases, and 19 bases lay between the germline ends. Germline values: CDR1 PRHDT, CDR2 FYEKMQ (reference sequence). CDR3 amino acids: CASSLGLFQGLKYGYTF. CDR3 in DNA: TGTGCCAGCAGCTTAGGACTTTTCCAGGGCTTAAAGTATGGCTACACCTTC.

Concerning this clonotype itself: The junction differs from germline at one of its ends, possibly a read error. The rearrangement joins TRBV5-4 to TRBJ2-1, with 10 positions matching TRBD2. This CDR3 contains 15 residues. Looked up from germline, CDR1 is SGHNT and CDR2 is YYREEE (reference sequence). CDR3 nucleotides: TGTGCCAGCACCTTGGGGACTAGCGTTCACAATGAGCAGTTCTTC. Encoded protein: CASTLGTSVHNEQFF.

The V and J genes are TRBV6-1 and TRBJ1-6; TRBD1 matches at 9 bases. CDR1 MNHNS and CDR2 SASEGT come from the germline V gene. V gave up 6 bases and J gave up 4 bases; unmatched junction bases: 4. This CDR3 has 15 amino acids. The CDR3 reads CASRTGTGYNSPLHF. CDR3 bases: TGTGCCAGCAGGACCGGGACAGGGTATAATTCACCCCTCCACTTT.

The rearrangement links TRBV7-9 to TRBJ2-1; TRBD2 aligns across 12 bases. The V gene end was trimmed by 5 bases and the J gene end by 6 bases; junction bases not matched to a gene: 5. This CDR3 comprises 15 residues. CDR1 and CDR2 (germline): SEHNR, FQNEAQ (reference sequence). For the CDR3, the DNA is TGTGCCAGCAGCCCTCTAGCGGGGGGGAGCAATGAGCAGTTCTTC. Its protein is CASSPLAGGSNEQFF.

On this clonotype itself: The junction does not match germline at one end; this may be a read error. The chain recombines TRBV20-1 with TRBJ2-1; 7 nucleotides align to TRBD2. Germline V lookup: CDR1 DFQATT, CDR2 SNEGSKA (reference sequence). There are 12 residues in the CDR3. The chain's CDR3 is CSASSGAGNMVF. The CDR3 nucleotides read TGCAGTGCTAGTTCAGGAGCGGGGAACATGGTCTTC.

This sequence joins TRBV20-1 and TRBJ2-7; D is perhaps TRBD1 or TRBD2 (5 bases each). The CDR3 totals 14 residues. Germline values: CDR1 DFQATT, CDR2 SNEGSKA (reference sequence). Trimming stripped 6 bases from V and 1 base from J, with 16 bases between. The CDR3 nucleotides read TGCAGTGCGAGCCGGGACGGACCATCCTACGAGCAGTACTTC. This encodes CSASRDGPSYEQYF.

This clonotype was seen a handful of times. This chain connects TRBV29-1 to TRBJ1-1; D possibly corresponds to TRBD1 (5 bases). V lost 5 bases, J lost 6 bases, and 10 bases lay in between. The CDR3 extends over 11 amino acids. The germline V gene has CDR1 SQVTM and CDR2 ANQGSEA. The CDR3 DNA reads as TGCAGCGTTTCAGGGCGCGCTGAAGCTTTCTTT. It encodes CSVSGRAEAFF.

This clonotype was seen at least ten times. This chain joins TRBV2 and TRBJ1-1; the match to TRBD1 covers 9 bases. Germline lookup yields CDR1 SNHLY and CDR2 FYNNEI. The CDR3 runs to 13 residues. Trimming at V came to 9 bases and at J to 3 bases, leaving 5 bases not matched to a gene. DNA for the CDR3: TGTGCCAGGACAGGGGGTCGGGACACTGAAGCTTTCTTT. This sequence encodes CARTGGRDTEAFF. Drawing the rest from reference TRBV2 and TRBJ1-1, the complete variable domain is EPEVTQTPSHQVTQMGQEVILRCVPISNHLYFYWYRQILGQKVEFLVSFYNNEISEKSEIFDDQFSVERPDGSNFTLKIRSTKLEDSAMYFCARTGGRDTEAFFGQGTRLTVV.

In regard to this clonotype: A much larger clone differs from this one at a single base, so this may be a read error. The chain carries TRBV24-1 and TRBJ2-2; D might be TRBD2 (5 bases). The CDR3 loop spans 15 amino acids. Germline lookup yields CDR1 KGHDR and CDR2 SFDVKD. The CDR3 DNA follows: TGTGCCGCCAGTGACGCGGGTTCCGCTATCGGGGAGCTGTTTTTT. Encoded protein: CAASDAGSAIGELFF.

At least ten counts were recorded for this clonotype. The chain uses TRBV9 and TRBJ2-1; D ambiguous. Trimming took off 0 bases at V and 5 bases at J, with 6 bases between the two ends. The CDR3 runs to 13 residues. Germline CDR1 reads SGDLS; CDR2 reads YYNGEE. The CDR3 loop reads CASSVEKNNEQFF. CDR3 nucleotides: TGTGCCAGCAGCGTAGAAAAGAACAATGAGCAGTTCTTC.

In its sample, this clonotype was seen many times. V and J are TRBV24-1 and TRBJ2-2, with TRBD1 matching 9 bases. The CDR3 sequence is 16 residues long. Per the germline V gene, CDR1 is KGHDR and CDR2 is SFDVKD. The V gene end was trimmed by 3 bases and the J gene end by 4 bases; junction bases not matched to a gene: 5. CDR3 bases: TGTGCCACCAGTGATACCAGGACAGGGGCCACCGGGGAGCTGTTTTTT. This translates into CATSDTRTGATGELFF.

As concerns this clonotype: No DNA is shown, since the ends of the CDR3 on it are uncertain; the CDR3 is the one TCRdb lists. The gene calls are TRBV7-2 and TRBJ2-3; the table's D call TRBD1 went unverified against the DNA. The germline V gene encodes CDR1 SGHTA and CDR2 FQGNSA. The CDR3 comprises 24 residues, both ends counted. CDR3 loop: CASSTPGTLDYEQYFGPGTDTQYF.

This clonotype occurred many times. The chain employs TRBV10-2 and TRBJ2-3; no definite D call. V lost 2 bases to trimming and J lost 0 bases, with 9 bases between them. Germline-derived CDR1 and CDR2 are WSHSY and SAAADI. This CDR3 has 15 amino acids. The CDR3 here is CASSETQASTDTQYF. DNA for the CDR3: TGCGCCAGCAGTGAGACCCAGGCTAGCACAGATACGCAGTATTTT.

The V and J genes are TRBV29-1 and TRBJ1-1; D is undetermined. The germline V and J ends were trimmed by 5 bases and 7 bases, with 5 bases remaining between them. The CDR3 loop spans 9 amino acids. Germline V gene data show CDR1 as SQVTM and CDR2 as ANQGSEA. CDR3 in DNA: TGCAGCGTTCCGGGTGAAGCTTTCTTT. Translation gives CSVPGEAFF.

This clonotype was found many times. The chain links TRBV20-1 to TRBJ1-1, with TRBD1 matching 7 bases. This CDR3 is 13 amino acids long. Germline V lookup: CDR1 DFQATT, CDR2 SNEGSKA (reference sequence). The CDR3: CSETGPMNTEAFF. Written as DNA, the CDR3 is TGCAGCGAGACAGGGCCCATGAACACTGAAGCTTTCTTT.

This clonotype was seen only a few times. This chain joins TRBV29-1 and TRBJ2-7, with 9 bases identical to TRBD1. V was clipped by 7 bases and J by 1 base; unmatched bases: 8. Germline assignment: CDR1 SQVTM and CDR2 ANQGSEA. CDR3 length: 14 amino acids. This CDR3 is CSARDREFSYEQYF. CDR3 DNA sequence: TGCAGCGCTCGGGACAGGGAGTTTTCCTACGAGCAGTACTTC.

The chain carries TRBV5-1 and TRBJ2-5; no clear D gene. The germline V gene encodes CDR1 SGHRS and CDR2 YFSETQ. This CDR3 is built from 13 residues. V dropped 2 bases and J dropped 5 bases, with 10 bases sitting between them. The CDR3 spells CASSLSGPETQYF. The CDR3 DNA follows: TGCGCCAGCAGCTTAAGTGGTCCCGAGACCCAGTACTTC.